This entry lists 8 T cell receptor beta chains sequenced from one sample in a study of cytomegalovirus exposure and HLA in healthy donors. 13 Jbeta primers and 60 Vbeta primers were used for the PCR. Sequenced by immunoSEQ multiplex PCR; TCRdb stores in-frame clones only, minus some. Of about 120,000 clones in the sample, roughly 80% were seen once. The specimen was PBMCs. These receptors were collected from a woman aged 18-29 years in good health and CMV-seronegative.

The rearrangement links TRBV6-5 to TRBJ2-7, with 9 bases aligning to TRBD1. J was trimmed by 4 bases and V by 0 bases; bases with no gene match: 4. The CDR3 extends over 15 amino acids. Germline V gene sequence: CDR1 MNHEY, CDR2 SVGAGI. Here the CDR3 reads CASSYSGTGPYEQYF. For the CDR3, the DNA is TGTGCCAGCAGTTACTCCGGGACAGGGCCTTACGAGCAGTACTTC.

This rearrangement joins TRBV6-1 to TRBJ2-7; D may be TRBD1 (5 bases). V was pared by 1 base and J by 0 bases, with 13 bases between. This CDR3 spans 16 amino acids. In germline, CDR1 is MNHNS, CDR2 SASEGT. This chain's CDR3 is CASSEVTIQVSYEQYF. The CDR3 DNA reads as TGTGCCAGCAGTGAAGTCACCATACAGGTCTCCTACGAGCAGTACTTC.

The gene calls are TRBV18 and TRBJ2-1, with 10 nucleotides matching TRBD1. V trimming: 0 bases; J trimming: 4 bases; junction bases outside the gene matches: 6. This CDR3 region has 17 residues. Germline loops: CDR1 KGHSH, CDR2 LQKENI. CDR3 coding DNA: TGTGCCAGCTCACCACCGACCCAGGGACAGGGGTACAATGAGCAGTTCTTC. The encoded protein is CASSPPTQGQGYNEQFF.

The V gene is TRBV2, the J gene TRBJ1-2; D is unresolved. CDR1 is SNHLY and CDR2 is FYNNEI in the germline V gene. The CDR3 extends over 16 amino acids. Trimming took 1 base from V and 2 from J, leaving 14 bases between them. Here the CDR3 reads CASSEERGPLNYGYTF. In nucleotides, the CDR3 is TGTGCCAGCAGTGAAGAGCGGGGTCCCTTAAACTATGGCTACACCTTC.

The CDR3 reads CASSEGVGGTGELFF. The CDR3 region has the DNA TGTGCCAGCAGTGAAGGCGTAGGGGGCACCGGGGAGCTGTTTTTT. The gene calls are TRBV2 and TRBJ2-2, with D perhaps matching TRBD1 (6 bases). The germline V gene has CDR1 SNHLY and CDR2 FYNNEI. The CDR3 sequence is 15 residues long. Trimming left V 1 base short and J 4 bases short, with 10 bases between.

The chain links TRBV18 to TRBJ2-1, with 10 bases lining up with TRBD2. Trimming at V came to 8 bases and at J to 2 bases, leaving 6 bases not matched to a gene. The CDR3 contains 15 residues. Germline CDR1 is KGHSH and CDR2 is LQKENI. CDR3 sequence reads: CASLIGLAAYNEQFF. The CDR3 bases are TGTGCCAGCCTTATCGGACTAGCGGCCTACAATGAGCAGTTCTTC.

The J gene is TRBJ2-7, the V gene TRBV15; D unresolved. Germline CDR1 reads LNHNV; CDR2 reads YYDKDF (reference sequence). The CDR3 loop spans 15 amino acids. The V end was cut by 0 bases, the J end by 3 bases, with 12 bases between. The DNA for the CDR3 is TGTGCCACCAGCAGAGATCAACGGTTGAGCTACGAGCAGTACTTC. Translated, it gives CATSRDQRLSYEQYF.

The V and J genes are TRBV4-2 and TRBJ2-1; 7 positions agree with TRBD2. The V and J ends lost 0 bases and 3 bases, in that order; junction bases with no gene match: 5. The CDR3 totals 16 residues. Per germline, CDR1 LGHNA and CDR2 YNFKEQ. The CDR3 reads CASSQEAGDGYNEQFF. The DNA of the CDR3 is TGTGCCAGCAGCCAAGAGGCGGGGGATGGCTACAATGAGCAGTTCTTC.